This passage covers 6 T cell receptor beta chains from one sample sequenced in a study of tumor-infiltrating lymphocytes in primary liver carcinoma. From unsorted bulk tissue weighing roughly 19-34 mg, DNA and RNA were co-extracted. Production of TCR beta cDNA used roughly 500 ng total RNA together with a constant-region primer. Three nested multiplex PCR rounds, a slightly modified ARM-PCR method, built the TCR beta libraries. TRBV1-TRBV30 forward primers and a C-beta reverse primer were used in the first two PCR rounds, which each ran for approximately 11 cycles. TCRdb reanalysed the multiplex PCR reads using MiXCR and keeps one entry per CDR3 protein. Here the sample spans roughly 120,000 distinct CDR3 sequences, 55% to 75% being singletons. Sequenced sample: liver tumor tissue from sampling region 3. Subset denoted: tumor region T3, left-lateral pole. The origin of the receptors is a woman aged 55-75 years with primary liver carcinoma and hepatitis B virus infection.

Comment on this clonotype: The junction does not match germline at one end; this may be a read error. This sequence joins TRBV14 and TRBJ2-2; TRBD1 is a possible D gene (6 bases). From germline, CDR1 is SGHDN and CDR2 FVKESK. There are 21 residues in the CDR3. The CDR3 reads CASSQDTPHEFRNRATGELFF. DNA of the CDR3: TGTGCCAGTAGCCAAGATACACCACACGAATTCCGGAACAGGGCCACCGGGGAGCTGTTTTTT.

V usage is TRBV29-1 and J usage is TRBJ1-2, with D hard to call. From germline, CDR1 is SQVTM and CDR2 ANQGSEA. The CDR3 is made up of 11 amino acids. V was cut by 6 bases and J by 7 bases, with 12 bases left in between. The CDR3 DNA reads TGCAGCGTCGGGCAGGATTGTGGCTACACCTTC. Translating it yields CSVGQDCGYTF.

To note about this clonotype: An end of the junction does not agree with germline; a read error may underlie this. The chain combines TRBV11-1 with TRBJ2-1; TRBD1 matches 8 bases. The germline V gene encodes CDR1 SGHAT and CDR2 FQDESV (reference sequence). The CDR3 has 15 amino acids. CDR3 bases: TGTGCCAGCACTGACGGGACAGGCGCCTACAATGAGCAGTTATTC. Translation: CASTDGTGAYNEQLF.

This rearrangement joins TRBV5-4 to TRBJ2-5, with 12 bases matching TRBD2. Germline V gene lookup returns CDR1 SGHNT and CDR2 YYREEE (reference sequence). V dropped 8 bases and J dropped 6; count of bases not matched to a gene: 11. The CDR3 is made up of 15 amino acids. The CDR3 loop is CASSPRLAGAKTQYF. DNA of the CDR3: TGTGCCAGTAGCCCCCGACTAGCGGGAGCAAAGACCCAGTACTTC.

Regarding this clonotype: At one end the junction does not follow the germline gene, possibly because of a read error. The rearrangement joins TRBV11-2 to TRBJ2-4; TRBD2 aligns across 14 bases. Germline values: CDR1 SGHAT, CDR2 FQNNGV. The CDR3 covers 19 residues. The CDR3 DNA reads TGTGCCAGCAGCCCTCGACTAGCGGGGGGGCCTCGGATCAAAAACATTCAACACTTC. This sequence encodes CASSPRLAGGPRIKNIQHF.

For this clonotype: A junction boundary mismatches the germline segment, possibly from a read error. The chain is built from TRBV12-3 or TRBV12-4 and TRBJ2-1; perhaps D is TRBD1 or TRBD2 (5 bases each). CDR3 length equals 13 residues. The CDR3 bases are TGTGCCAGCAATTCCGCCGGGACGGATGAGCAGTTATTC. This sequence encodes CASNSAGTDEQLF.